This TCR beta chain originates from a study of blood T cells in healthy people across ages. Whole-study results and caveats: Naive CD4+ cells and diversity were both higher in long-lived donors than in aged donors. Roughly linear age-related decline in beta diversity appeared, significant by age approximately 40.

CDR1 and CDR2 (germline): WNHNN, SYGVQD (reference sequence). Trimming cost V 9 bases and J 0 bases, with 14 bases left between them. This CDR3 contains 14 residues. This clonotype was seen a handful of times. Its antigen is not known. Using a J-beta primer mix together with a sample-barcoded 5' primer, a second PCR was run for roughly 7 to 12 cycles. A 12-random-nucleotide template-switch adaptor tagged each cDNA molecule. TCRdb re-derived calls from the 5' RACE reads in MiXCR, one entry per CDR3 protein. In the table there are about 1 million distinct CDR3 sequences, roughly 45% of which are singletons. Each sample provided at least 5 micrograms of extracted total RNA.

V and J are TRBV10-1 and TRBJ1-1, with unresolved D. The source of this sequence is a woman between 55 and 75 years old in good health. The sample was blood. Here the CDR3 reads CARSIPGMNTEAFF. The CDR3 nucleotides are TGCGCCAGAAGTATCCCGGGAATGAACACTGAAGCTTTCTTT.